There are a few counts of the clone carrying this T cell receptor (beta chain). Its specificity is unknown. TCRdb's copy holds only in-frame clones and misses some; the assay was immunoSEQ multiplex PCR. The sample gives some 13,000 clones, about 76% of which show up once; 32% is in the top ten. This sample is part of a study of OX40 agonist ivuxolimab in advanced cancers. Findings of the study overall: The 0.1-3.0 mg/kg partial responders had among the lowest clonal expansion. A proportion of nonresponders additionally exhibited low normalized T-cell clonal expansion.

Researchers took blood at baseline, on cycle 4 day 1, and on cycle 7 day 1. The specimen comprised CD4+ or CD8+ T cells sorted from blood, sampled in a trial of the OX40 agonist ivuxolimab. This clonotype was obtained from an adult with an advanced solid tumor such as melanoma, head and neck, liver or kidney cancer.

The CDR3 DNA sequence: TGCAGCGTTGAACTCGGGAGAGGGGATACGCAGTATTTT. It yields the protein CSVELGRGDTQYF. The V gene is TRBV29-1, the J gene TRBJ2-3, with D possibly TRBD2 on 6 matching bases. Trimming shortened V by 2 bases and J by 6 bases, and 12 bases separated the two germline ends. Per the germline V gene, CDR1 is SQVTM and CDR2 is ANQGSEA. The CDR3 runs to 13 residues.